Listed here are 8 T cell receptor beta chains from one sample, sequenced in a study of blood T cells in healthy people across ages. It was with a sample-barcoded 5' primer and a J-beta primer mix that a second PCR of roughly 7 to 12 cycles was run. TCRdb reanalysed the 5' RACE reads using MiXCR and keeps one entry per CDR3 protein. The sample consists of about a million distinct CDR3 sequences, roughly 50% of them appearing once. Sample: blood. Receptor source: a woman between 55 and 75 years old in good health.

As DNA, the CDR3 is TGCAGTGCTCCCCAAATCGTGGGTAGCGGCGGCTACGAGCAGTACTTC. This translates into CSAPQIVGSGGYEQYF. This chain links TRBV20-1 with TRBJ2-4; perhaps TRBD2 as D (6 bases). The DNA end is more similar to TRBJ2-7, so the J call may be wrong. This CDR3 comprises 16 residues. Germline V gene sequence: CDR1 DFQATT, CDR2 SNEGSKA (reference sequence).

This clonotype appeared a few times. This chain joins TRBV5-1 and TRBJ1-1, with D possibly TRBD1 on 5 matching bases. This CDR3 contains 13 residues. Trimming stripped 10 bases from V and 5 bases from J, with 18 bases between. Germline V lookup: CDR1 SGHRS, CDR2 YFSETQ. DNA of the CDR3: TGCGCCTCGGGCGAGCAGGGAGGGACTGAAGCTTTCTTT. This translates into CASGEQGGTEAFF.

The chain carries TRBV11-1 and TRBJ2-7; D perhaps matches TRBD1 (5 bases). Judging by the DNA end, TRBJ2-5 fits better; the J call may be wrong. This CDR3 is built from 14 residues. Germline V CDR1 and CDR2: SGHAT, FQDESV (reference sequence). The CDR3 DNA reads TGTGCCAGCAGCCTTAGACAGACTCAAGAGACCCAGTACTTC. Translating it yields CASSLRQTQETQYF.

This chain connects TRBV27 to TRBJ2-2, with no clear D. This CDR3 is built from 12 residues. Trimming cost V 1 base and J 5 bases, with 2 bases left between them. CDR1 is MNHEY, CDR2 SMNVEV, per germline (reference sequence). CDR3 bases: TGTGCCAGCAGTTTATTTACCGGGGAGCTGTTTTTT. Its translation: CASSLFTGELFF.

The chain carries TRBV30 and TRBJ2-4; possibly TRBD2 for D (5 bases). The CDR3 totals 13 residues. V lost 3 bases to trimming and J lost 12 bases, with 18 bases between them. CDR1 and CDR2 (germline): GTSNPN, SVGIG (reference sequence). In DNA form, the CDR3 reads TGTGCCTGGAGAGAGGGCAGCTGGTCCGATCAGTACTTC. This encodes CAWREGSWSDQYF.

A few counts support this clonotype. The rearrangement joins TRBV5-1 to TRBJ2-7; perhaps D is TRBD1 or TRBD2 (5 bases each). The CDR3 spans 14 residues. Germline V lookup: CDR1 SGHRS, CDR2 YFSETQ. V lost 4 bases to trimming and J lost 2 bases, with 13 bases between them. The CDR3 region has the DNA TGCGCCAGCAGCCCGATGGGGGTTACCTACGAGCAGTACTTC. This gives the protein CASSPMGVTYEQYF.

The genes are TRBV4-2 and TRBJ1-5, with a tentative D call TRBD1 (5 bases). Germline V gene lookup returns CDR1 LGHNA and CDR2 YNFKEQ. The CDR3 length is 13 residues. Trimming pared 1 base from V and 11 bases from J, leaving 12 bases between. CDR3 sequence reads: CASSQGRAETQHF. The CDR3 DNA reads TGTGCCAGCAGCCAAGGCAGGGCAGAGACCCAGCATTTT.

This clonotype came up once. With a much larger clone just one base away, this may be a read error. The V and J genes are TRBV29-1 and TRBJ2-4, with 7 bases lining up with TRBD1. Germline values: CDR1 SQVTM, CDR2 ANQGSEA. The length of the CDR3 is 16 residues. CDR3 bases: TGCAGCGTTATTAGGGTGGGACAGCTAGCCAAAAGCATTCAGTACTTC. Translated: CSVIRVGQLAKSIQYF.